This T cell receptor beta chain was recorded in a study of cytomegalovirus exposure and HLA in healthy donors. CDR3 length: 15 amino acids. Looked up from germline, CDR1 is SGHRS and CDR2 is YFSETQ. The V gene end was trimmed by 0 bases and the J gene end by 2 bases; junction bases not matched to a gene: 3. With 60 Vbeta and 13 Jbeta primers, the PCR was carried out. Using immunoSEQ multiplex PCR, the repertoire was profiled, and TCRdb retains in-frame clones only, with some absent. The sample includes roughly 300,000 clones, 86% seen only once; the top ten take approximately 4.3%. This receptor was taken from a man aged 35-49 years in good health and CMV-seropositive. The sample comprised PBMCs. V and J are TRBV5-1 and TRBJ2-7; 9 bases agree with TRBD1. CDR3 sequence (DNA): TGCGCCAGCAGCTTGGAGGACAGGGGCGCCTACGAGCAGTACTTC. This codes for CASSLEDRGAYEQYF.